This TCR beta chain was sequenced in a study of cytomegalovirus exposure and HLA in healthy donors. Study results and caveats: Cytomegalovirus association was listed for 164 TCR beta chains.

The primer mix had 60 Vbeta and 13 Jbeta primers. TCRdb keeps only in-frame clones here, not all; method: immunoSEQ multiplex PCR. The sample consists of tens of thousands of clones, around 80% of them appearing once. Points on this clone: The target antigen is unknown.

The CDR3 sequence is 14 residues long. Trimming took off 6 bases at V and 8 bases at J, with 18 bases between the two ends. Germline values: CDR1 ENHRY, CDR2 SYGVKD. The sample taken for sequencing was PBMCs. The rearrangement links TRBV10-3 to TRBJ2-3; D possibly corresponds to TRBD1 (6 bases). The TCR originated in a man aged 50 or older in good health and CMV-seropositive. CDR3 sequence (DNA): TGTGCCATCAGAGGGACAATTCCTGAAGGTACGCAGTATTTT. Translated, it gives CAIRGTIPEGTQYF.